These 16 T cell receptor beta chains came from one sample sequenced in a study of blood T cell repertoires in COVID-19. The repertoire was sequenced with immunoSEQ multiplex PCR; TCRdb's copy has only in-frame clones and lacks some. The sample carries about 190,000 clones, approximately 79% recorded once. Sequencing was carried out using peripheral blood. The receptors here all came from a man in his thirties or forties with active or convalescent COVID-19.

The genes are TRBV6-4 and TRBJ1-1, with TRBD1 matching over 7 bases. This CDR3 is built from 18 residues. The germline V gene has CDR1 MRHNA and CDR2 SNTAGT. Trimming at V came to 5 bases and at J to 2 bases, leaving 17 bases not matched to a gene. In nucleotides, the CDR3 is TGTGCCAGCAGTTGCAGTGGGCGGCCTAACAGGGGTAACACTGAAGCTTTCTTT. Translating gives CASSCSGRPNRGNTEAFF.

The sample holds many counts of this clone. The chain combines TRBV12-5 with TRBJ2-7; the match to TRBD1 covers 7 bases. After removal of 2 bases from V and 6 bases from J, the junction contained 7 bases not matched to a gene. The germline CDR1 and CDR2 sequences are LGHNT and FRNRAP. The CDR3 spans 14 residues. The CDR3 reads CASGLNTGVGEQYF. CDR3 DNA: TGTGCTAGTGGTTTGAACACAGGGGTCGGCGAGCAGTACTTC.

The chain links TRBV24-1 to TRBJ2-3; 11 bases align to TRBD2. This CDR3 has 20 residues. V shed 4 bases, J shed 1 base, and the junction held 15 bases outside the gene matches. Looked up from germline, CDR1 is KGHDR and CDR2 is SFDVKD. The CDR3 loop reads CATSDLSSGRADRRTDTQYF. CDR3 bases: TGTGCCACCAGTGACCTTAGTAGCGGGAGGGCGGATCGTCGCACAGATACGCAGTATTTT.

The V gene is TRBV7-3, the J gene TRBJ2-1, with a tentative D call TRBD1 (6 bases). The CDR3 consists of 16 residues. Trimming left V 2 bases short and J 0 bases short, with 11 bases between. Germline V CDR1 and CDR2: SGHTA, FQGTGA. CDR3 nucleotide sequence: TGTGCCAGCAGCTTAGGGGGCTACTTCTCCTACAATGAGCAGTTCTTC. This codes for CASSLGGYFSYNEQFF. Together with reference TRBV7-3 and TRBJ2-1, the CDR3 gives the full variable domain: GAGVSQTPSNKVTEKGKYVELRCDPISGHTALYWYRQSLGQGPEFLIYFQGTGAADDSGLPNDRFFAVRPEGSVSTLKIQRTERGDSAVYLCASSLGGYFSYNEQFFGPGTRLTVL.

This clone was seen a few times. V is TRBV7-2 and J is TRBJ1-5, with unresolved D. Trimming took off 5 bases at V and 1 base at J, with 18 bases between the two ends. CDR3 size: 17 residues. Germline lookup yields CDR1 SGHTA and CDR2 FQGNSA. In DNA form, the CDR3 reads TGTGCCAGCAGCGCCCGACACACGGCGATGAGCAATCAGCCCCAGCATTTT. Translation: CASSARHTAMSNQPQHF. Combining the CDR3 with reference TRBV7-2 and TRBJ1-5 gives the whole variable domain GAGVSQSPSNKVTEKGKDVELRCDPISGHTALYWYRQSLGQGLEFLIYFQGNSAPDKSGLPSDRFSAERTGGSVSTLTIQRTQQEDSAVYLCASSARHTAMSNQPQHFGDGTRLSIL.

The genes are TRBV7-2 and TRBJ2-1; 8 positions match TRBD2. With V trimmed by 5 bases and J by 9 bases, 9 bases remained unmatched. Per germline, CDR1 SGHTA and CDR2 FQGNSA. The CDR3 extends over 14 amino acids. CDR3 sequence reads: CASSQRERVSEQFF. DNA for the CDR3: TGTGCCAGCAGCCAGCGGGAGAGGGTCAGTGAGCAGTTCTTC. The full variable domain, in which reference TRBV7-2 and TRBJ2-1 provide the parts outside the CDR3, is GAGVSQSPSNKVTEKGKDVELRCDPISGHTALYWYRQSLGQGLEFLIYFQGNSAPDKSGLPSDRFSAERTGGSVSTLTIQRTQQEDSAVYLCASSQRERVSEQFFGPGTRLTVL.

The rearrangement joins TRBV19 to TRBJ1-5; D remains ambiguous. V lost 5 bases, J lost 2 bases, and 7 bases lay in between. CDR1 is LNHDA and CDR2 is SQIVND in the germline V gene (reference sequence). This CDR3 contains 13 residues. The CDR3, as DNA: TGTGCCAGTAGTTTCGGGGGCAATCAGCCCCAGCATTTT. Translating gives CASSFGGNQPQHF.

The DNA of the CDR3 is TGTGCCAGTAGTTCGGTAGCGGGAGGAGGCCAAGAGACCCAGTACTTC. This codes for CASSSVAGGGQETQYF. The J gene is TRBJ2-5, the V gene TRBV19, with TRBD2 matching 10 bases. The germline V gene encodes CDR1 LNHDA and CDR2 SQIVND (reference sequence). J gave up 1 base and V 5 bases, and 7 bases lay outside the gene matches. The CDR3 spans 16 residues.

The chain carries TRBV7-8 and TRBJ1-1; maybe TRBD1 (6 bases). V was cut by 4 bases and J by 0 bases, with 15 bases left in between. The CDR3 length is 16 residues. Germline CDR1 is SGHVS and CDR2 is FQNEAQ. The CDR3 reads CASSWPEQGLNTEAFF. The DNA of the CDR3 is TGTGCCAGCAGCTGGCCTGAACAGGGCTTGAACACTGAAGCTTTCTTT.

This clone was picked up one time. This chain uses TRBV5-8 with TRBJ1-4; unclear D gene. The V end was cut by 0 bases, the J end by 4 bases, with 7 bases between. The V gene's germline CDR1 is SGHTS and CDR2 YDEGEE. The CDR3 is 14 residues long. CDR3 loop: CASSLAGVNEKLFF. For the CDR3, the DNA is TGTGCCAGCAGCTTGGCAGGCGTTAATGAAAAACTGTTTTTT.

The J gene is TRBJ1-4, the V gene TRBV5-1; D is unresolved. Germline V gene sequence: CDR1 SGHRS, CDR2 YFSETQ. V was pared by 0 bases and J by 3 bases, with 9 bases between. The CDR3 totals 15 residues. DNA of the CDR3: TGCGCCAGCAGCTTGGACGGGAAGGCTAATGAAAAACTGTTTTTT. Its protein is CASSLDGKANEKLFF.

Only one count was recorded for this clone. This chain connects TRBV13 to TRBJ1-3, with 7 bases fitting TRBD1. V was clipped by 4 bases and J by 0 bases; unmatched bases: 3. The length of the CDR3 is 15 residues. Germline loops: CDR1 PRHDT, CDR2 FYEKMQ (reference sequence). The CDR3 here is CASSWGQSSGNTIYF. CDR3 bases: TGTGCCAGCAGCTGGGGACAGAGCTCTGGAAACACCATATATTTT. The whole variable domain, remainder taken from reference TRBV13 and TRBJ1-3, is AAGVIQSPRHLIKEKRETATLKCYPIPRHDTVYWYQQGPGQDPQFLISFYEKMQSDKGSIPDRFSAQQFSDYHSELNMSSLELGDSALYFCASSWGQSSGNTIYFGEGSWLTVV.

The CDR3 bases are TGTGCCAGCAGCTTACTGGGGGGGGCTTTCTTT. Protein sequence: CASSLLGGAFF. V and J are TRBV11-2 and TRBJ1-1, with a possible D match to TRBD1 (5 bases). Germline CDR1 reads SGHAT; CDR2 reads FQNNGV. CDR3 length equals 11 residues. Trimming left V 2 bases short and J 11 bases short, with 9 bases between. The whole variable domain, remainder taken from reference TRBV11-2 and TRBJ1-1, is EAGVAQSPRYKIIEKRQSVAFWCNPISGHATLYWYQQILGQGPKLLIQFQNNGVVDDSQLPKDRFSAERLKGVDSTLKIQPAKLEDSAVYLCASSLLGGAFFGQGTRLTVV.

This CDR3 reads CASRGPSGGPPRGGELFF. CDR3 DNA: TGTGCCAGCAGAGGCCCTAGCGGGGGCCCCCCGAGGGGCGGGGAGCTGTTTTTT. The chain combines TRBV6-7 with TRBJ2-2, with TRBD2 matching 10 bases. TRBV6-7 is recorded as an ORF, its role being uncertain. The CDR3 loop spans 18 amino acids. The ends lost 6 bases at V and 7 bases at J; junction bases unmatched: 17.

The chain uses TRBV6-5 and TRBJ1-2; 7 positions match TRBD1. V gave up 6 bases and J gave up 4 bases; unmatched junction bases: 5. Germline loops: CDR1 MNHEY, CDR2 SVGAGI. The CDR3 sequence is 13 residues long. DNA for the CDR3: TGTGCCAGCAGGGTTGGGGACAGCTATGGCTACACCTTC. Protein: CASRVGDSYGYTF.

The rearrangement uses TRBV5-6 and TRBJ2-7, with unresolved D. Deletions cut 0 bases from V and 0 bases from J, with 16 bases between. The germline gives CDR1 SGHDT, CDR2 YYEEEE. The CDR3 loop spans 17 amino acids. The CDR3 sequence is CASSLAPLGVSSYEQYF. DNA of the CDR3: TGTGCCAGCAGCTTGGCCCCTCTAGGCGTAAGCTCCTACGAGCAGTACTTC. The full variable domain, rest sourced from reference TRBV5-6 and TRBJ2-7, is DAGVTQSPTHLIKTRGQQVTLRCSPKSGHDTVSWYQQALGQGPQFIFQYYEEEERQRGNFPDRFSGHQFPNYSSELNVNALLLGDSALYLCASSLAPLGVSSYEQYFGPGTRLTVT.